This T cell receptor beta chain appears in the sequencing data of a study of a mutant IDH1 vaccine in newly diagnosed glioma. Looking at the study overall: Once 4-6 weeks had passed after radiotherapy alone, vaccination started, or it started with temozolomide cycles.

Produced via immunoSEQ multiplex PCR; TCRdb's table is partial and in-frame only. The repertoire consists of approximately 32,000 clones, with more than 70% occurring once and the leading ten covering about 2%. The ends were cut back, 5 bases at V and 2 bases at J, with 12 bases in the middle. CDR3 length: 14 residues. CDR1 is MGHRA, CDR2 YSYEKL, per germline. Time point in this sample: week 47, end of study. It was 300 ug of mutant IDH1 20-mer peptide that made up each vaccine dose, given with topical imiquimod. Patients, over weeks 1, 3, 5, 7, 11, 15, 19 and 23, received a total of eight vaccinations. For this clone: The antigen remains undetermined.

J is TRBJ1-1 and V is TRBV4-1; D is undetermined. The sequencing here drew on PBMCs, taken from a glioma patient whose treatment included an IDH1 peptide vaccine. The clonotype comes from a man aged 35 to 55 with glioma. CDR3 loop: CASSDPYVNTEAFF. CDR3 sequence (DNA): TGCGCCAGCAGCGACCCCTATGTTAACACTGAAGCTTTCTTT.